A selection of T cell receptor beta chains follows, all from one sample in a study of T cell responses to AZD1222 COVID-19 vaccine. The table came from immunoSEQ multiplex PCR; TCRdb's copy has only in-frame clones and leaves some out. This sample has tens of thousands of clones, with roughly 90% found just once. The starting material was peripheral blood, obtained on day 0 of AZD1222 vaccination. These receptors originate from an adult in good health. Each CDR3 is given with its conserved first and last residue. Fields, in order: D gene, V gene, J gene, clone size, CDR3 protein, CDR3 DNA. A D gene is named only where the DNA matches it firmly. The listing skips clone size in some rows; elsewhere it reads once, few, many or a size class.

>TRBD2|TRBV18|TRBJ2-1|.
CASSPSFTSGNYNEQFF
TGTGCCAGCTCTCCAAGCTTTACTAGCGGGAATTACAATGAGCAGTTCTTC
>.|TRBV9|TRBJ1-3|once
CASSVGGPPGNTIYF
TGTGCCAGCAGCGTAGGGGGACCCCCTGGAAACACCATATATTTT
>.|TRBV6-1|TRBJ2-7|.
CASSEDDRNYEQYF
TGTGCCAGCAGTGAAGATGACAGGAATTACGAGCAGTACTTC
>.|TRBV6-5|TRBJ2-7|.
CASSRDRQYF
TGTGCCAGCAGCCGGGACCGGCAGTACTTC
>TRBD2|TRBV30|TRBJ2-1|.
CAWSRTSGTYNEQFF
TGTGCCTGGAGTCGGACTAGCGGAACCTACAATGAGCAGTTCTTC
>TRBD1|TRBV28|TRBJ1-2|.
CASSPRDSSYTF
TGTGCCAGCAGTCCCAGGGACAGCAGCTACACCTTC
>TRBD1|TRBV19|TRBJ1-5|.
CASSGGRGRNQPQHF
TGTGCCAGTAGTGGGGGCAGGGGGCGGAATCAGCCCCAGCATTTT
>.|TRBV20-1|TRBJ1-2|.
CSASEALVTF
TGCAGTGCTAGCGAGGCCTTGGTGACCTTC
>.|TRBV10-2|TRBJ2-7|few
CASSAGLYEQYF
TGCGCCAGCAGTGCTGGACTCTACGAGCAGTACTTC
>.|TRBV7-2|TRBJ1-2|.
CASSLVVGTNYGYTF
TGTGCCAGCAGCTTAGTGGTTGGTACTAACTATGGCTACACCTTC
>TRBD2|TRBV2|TRBJ2-5|.
CASTRAGGANKYF
TGTGCCAGCACCAGAGCGGGAGGGGCCAATAAGTACTTC
>.|TRBV10-3|TRBJ2-2|.
CAISETGPGELFF
TGTGCCATCAGTGAAACAGGCCCCGGGGAGCTGTTTTTT
>.|TRBV5-4|TRBJ1-6|.
CASSNRGQGVGSPLHF
TGTGCCAGCAGCAATCGGGGGCAGGGAGTCGGCTCACCCCTCCACTTT
>TRBD2|TRBV29-1|TRBJ2-2|.
CSVSGGRVPGELFF
TGCAGCGTATCGGGCGGGAGGGTCCCCGGGGAGCTGTTTTTT
>.|TRBV10-2|TRBJ1-1|.
CASSEVGSEGGTEAFF
TGCGCCAGCAGTGAGGTCGGGTCGGAGGGGGGCACTGAAGCTTTCTTT
>.|TRBV18|TRBJ1-5|.
CASSTGGEGQPQHF
TGTGCCAGCTCGACGGGGGGAGAGGGTCAGCCCCAGCATTTT
>.|TRBV10-3|TRBJ2-3|.
CAISPGEDTQYF
TGTGCCATCAGCCCGGGAGAAGATACGCAGTATTTT
>TRBD1|TRBV2|TRBJ1-1|.
CASRPPLTGTVNTEAFF
TGTGCCAGCAGGCCCCCCCTTACCGGGACAGTGAACACTGAAGCTTTCTTT
>.|TRBV7-9|TRBJ2-7|.
CASSPQARSYEQYF
TGTGCCAGCAGCCCCCAAGCGCGATCCTACGAGCAGTACTTC
>TRBD2|TRBV27|TRBJ2-5|.
CASSLWPSPRGVQETQYF
TGTGCCAGCAGTTTATGGCCCTCCCCTCGGGGGGTCCAAGAGACCCAGTACTTC